These T cell receptor beta chains were read from a single sample in a study of blood T cell repertoires in COVID-19. Profiling relied on immunoSEQ multiplex PCR, and the TCRdb table lists in-frame clones only, not all of them. The sample consists of 140,000 to 150,000 clones, about 87% of them appearing once. Sequencing was carried out using peripheral blood. These receptors were taken from an older man with acute or convalescent COVID-19. Each CDR3 is given with its conserved first and last residue. Fields, in order: J gene, D gene, CDR3 length, V gene, CDR3 protein. A D gene is named only where the DNA matches it firmly.

j_call: TRBJ1-2
d_call: .
cdr3_length: 14
v_call: TRBV28
cdr3_aa: CASSLGQHNYGYTF

j_call: TRBJ2-6
d_call: .
cdr3_length: 16
v_call: TRBV24-1
cdr3_aa: CATRLTGYSGANVLTF

j_call: TRBJ2-5
d_call: TRBD2
cdr3_length: 17
v_call: TRBV7-2
cdr3_aa: CASSLVVSGGARETQYF

j_call: TRBJ2-3
d_call: TRBD2
cdr3_length: 18
v_call: TRBV7-2
cdr3_aa: CASSVVTSGGTSTDTQYF

j_call: TRBJ1-1
d_call: .
cdr3_length: 13
v_call: TRBV29-1
cdr3_aa: CSVNREPGTEAFF

j_call: TRBJ1-2
d_call: TRBD1
cdr3_length: 17
v_call: TRBV9
cdr3_aa: CASSVDWIERTGYGYTF

j_call: TRBJ2-7
d_call: .
cdr3_length: 11
v_call: TRBV30
cdr3_aa: CAWGQNYEQYF

j_call: TRBJ2-7
d_call: TRBD1
cdr3_length: 12
v_call: TRBV11-2
cdr3_aa: CATQGSSYEQYF

j_call: TRBJ2-1
d_call: .
cdr3_length: 15
v_call: TRBV15
cdr3_aa: CATSSSVAVGNEQFF

j_call: TRBJ1-2
d_call: .
cdr3_length: 15
v_call: TRBV3-1/TRBV3-2
cdr3_aa: CASSQVFGWGGGYTF

j_call: TRBJ1-3
d_call: .
cdr3_length: 15
v_call: TRBV5-5
cdr3_aa: CASSLNRAAGNTIYF

j_call: TRBJ1-3
d_call: .
cdr3_length: 16
v_call: TRBV5-4
cdr3_aa: CASSLEMTNSGNTIYF

j_call: TRBJ2-7
d_call: TRBD1
cdr3_length: 20
v_call: TRBV28
cdr3_aa: CASSTPRGTGVEGNYYEQYF

j_call: TRBJ2-3
d_call: TRBD2
cdr3_length: 16
v_call: TRBV29-1
cdr3_aa: CSVENLTSGPGDTQYF

j_call: TRBJ2-3
d_call: .
cdr3_length: 20
v_call: TRBV6-1
cdr3_aa: CASSARAFIGHLSPTDTQYF

j_call: TRBJ2-7
d_call: .
cdr3_length: 11
v_call: TRBV28
cdr3_aa: CASSAGLGQYF

j_call: TRBJ1-1
d_call: .
cdr3_length: 16
v_call: TRBV18
cdr3_aa: CASSTNGGAGWTEAFF

j_call: TRBJ2-5
d_call: .
cdr3_length: 14
v_call: TRBV5-1
cdr3_aa: CASSLATVLETQYF

j_call: TRBJ1-5
d_call: .
cdr3_length: 14
v_call: TRBV14
cdr3_aa: CASSRSGINQPQHF

j_call: TRBJ1-2
d_call: TRBD1
cdr3_length: 14
v_call: TRBV7-3
cdr3_aa: CASSFRDRAYGYTF

j_call: TRBJ2-7
d_call: .
cdr3_length: 14
v_call: TRBV6-1
cdr3_aa: CASSEARAQREQYF

j_call: TRBJ1-5
d_call: TRBD1
cdr3_length: 14
v_call: TRBV18
cdr3_aa: CASSGTGGGQPQHF

j_call: TRBJ1-2
d_call: TRBD1
cdr3_length: 16
v_call: TRBV9
cdr3_aa: CASSPQTDRPNYGYTF

j_call: TRBJ2-5
d_call: .
cdr3_length: 15
v_call: TRBV15
cdr3_aa: CATSPRGRGGETQYF

j_call: TRBJ2-1
d_call: TRBD2
cdr3_length: 16
v_call: TRBV5-1
cdr3_aa: CASSPALAGGNNEQFF

j_call: TRBJ2-2
d_call: .
cdr3_length: 14
v_call: TRBV9
cdr3_aa: CASSATGYTGELFF

j_call: TRBJ2-3
d_call: .
cdr3_length: 12
v_call: TRBV2
cdr3_aa: CASSDWLNTQYF

j_call: TRBJ1-6
d_call: TRBD1
cdr3_length: 18
v_call: TRBV11-2
cdr3_aa: CASSTLRTGGPYISPLHF

j_call: TRBJ2-7
d_call: TRBD1
cdr3_length: 16
v_call: TRBV28
cdr3_aa: CASSLLPGQGKYEQYF

j_call: TRBJ1-1
d_call: .
cdr3_length: 15
v_call: TRBV28
cdr3_aa: CASSAPDRPYTEAFF